One sample yielded the 16 T cell receptor beta chains listed below, sequenced in a study of CD8+ T cells in alopecia areata. The sequencing template was cDNA reverse transcribed from extracted RNA. Profiled with immunoSEQ multiplex PCR; TCRdb holds only in-frame clones, not every one. The data hold roughly 190,000 clones, with roughly 60% observed a single time. Treatment noted: oral pan-JAK inhibitor, 5-10 mg twice daily. The source was CD4+ T cells sorted from blood, collected at week 24, from a patient treated with tofacitinib. Receptors originate from a human donor with alopecia areata.

The V call is TRBV27, the J call TRBJ1-6; 9 nucleotides align to TRBD1. This CDR3 has 15 residues. V gave up 5 bases and J gave up 7 bases; unmatched junction bases: 6. CDR1 MNHEY and CDR2 SMNVEV come from the germline V gene (reference sequence). The CDR3 DNA follows: TGTGCCAGCAGTACCGGACAGGGGCCGAATTCACCCCTCCACTTT. It encodes CASSTGQGPNSPLHF.

This rearrangement joins TRBV20-1 to TRBJ1-1; TRBD1 is a possible D gene (5 bases). Between the trimmed V and J ends, which lost 4 bases and 10 bases, there was a span of 7 bases. The germline gives CDR1 DFQATT, CDR2 SNEGSKA (reference sequence). The CDR3 has 9 amino acids. CDR3 sequence (DNA): TGCAGTGCTACGGGGGGAGCTTTCTTT. Protein: CSATGGAFF.

The chain combines TRBV29-1 with TRBJ1-5; 7 bases line up with TRBD1. Germline V gene data show CDR1 as SQVTM and CDR2 as ANQGSEA. The CDR3 length is 13 residues. The CDR3 DNA sequence: TGCCAGGGGGTGATCCTAATCAATCAGCCCCAGCATTTT. Its translation: CQGVILINQPQHF. The whole variable domain, remainder taken from reference TRBV29-1 and TRBJ1-5, is SAVISQKPSRDICQRGTSLTIQCQVDSQVTMMFWYRQQPGQSLTLIATANQGSEATYESGFVIDKFPISRPNLTFSTLTVSNMSPEDSSIYLCQGVILINQPQHFGDGTRLSIL.

This chain's CDR3 is CASSLESSGEQFF. The CDR3 DNA reads as TGCGCCAGCAGCTTGGAGTCCAGCGGGGAGCAGTTCTTC. This chain uses TRBV5-1 with TRBJ2-1; TRBD2 is a possible D gene (6 bases). Deletions cut 0 bases from V and 10 bases from J, with 11 bases between. The CDR3 runs to 13 residues. The germline CDR1 and CDR2 sequences are SGHRS and YFSETQ.

This clone appeared once. V gene TRBV4-3 combines with J gene TRBJ1-5; 7 bases are a match to TRBD1. Germline values: CDR1 LGHNA, CDR2 YSLEER. V was clipped by 3 bases and J by 1 base; unmatched bases: 3. The CDR3 loop spans 15 amino acids. The CDR3 spells CASSQNRGSNQPQHF. CDR3 bases: TGCGCCAGCAGCCAGAACAGGGGAAGCAATCAGCCCCAGCATTTT.

The chain couples TRBV4-3 to TRBJ2-3; no clear D. V shed 0 bases and J shed 6 bases, with 7 bases lying between them. This CDR3 is built from 13 residues. Germline CDR1 and CDR2: LGHNA and YSLEER. CDR3 sequence reads: CASSQELGDTQYF. As DNA, the CDR3 is TGCGCCAGCAGCCAAGAGCTAGGGGATACGCAGTATTTT.

The chain has TRBV7-2 and TRBJ1-2; weak D call: TRBD1 (6 bases). The germline V gene encodes CDR1 SGHTA and CDR2 FQGNSA. This CDR3 has 14 amino acids. V dropped 2 bases and J dropped 5 bases, with 12 bases sitting between them. This CDR3 is CASSLSGQIYGYTF. CDR3 nucleotide sequence: TGTGCCAGCAGCTTATCAGGACAGATATATGGCTACACCTTC.

The gene calls are TRBV6-5 and TRBJ1-2; D is possibly TRBD1 (6 bases). Trimming cost V 0 bases and J 7 bases, with 12 bases left between them. This CDR3 region has 14 residues. CDR1 and CDR2 (germline): MNHEY, SVGAGI. The chain's CDR3 is CASSYSNRALGYTF. The CDR3 bases are TGTGCCAGCAGTTACTCCAACAGGGCCCTTGGCTACACCTTC.

The CDR3 region has the DNA TGTGCCAGCAGCTCGGGACAGTACTCCTACGAGCAGTACTTC. This translates into CASSSGQYSYEQYF. J is TRBJ2-7 and V is TRBV7-9; TRBD1 agrees at 7 bases. The CDR3 runs to 14 residues. The trim removed 4 bases at V and 0 bases at J, leaving 3 bases unmatched. Looked up from germline, CDR1 is SEHNR and CDR2 is FQNEAQ (reference sequence).

This clone was counted between two and nine times. The chain is built from TRBV2 and TRBJ1-2, with D tentatively TRBD1 (5 bases). V was shortened by 6 bases and J by 0 bases, with 11 bases between the two germline ends. Germline CDR1 SNHLY, CDR2 FYNNEI. This CDR3 has 14 residues. The CDR3 here is CASRDGGTNYGYTF. In DNA form, the CDR3 reads TGTGCCAGCAGGGATGGGGGGACTAACTATGGCTACACCTTC.

V gene TRBV30 combines with J gene TRBJ1-1; 8 bases are a match to TRBD1. Germline assignment: CDR1 GTSNPN and CDR2 SVGIG (reference sequence). This CDR3 contains 13 residues. The V and J ends lost 1 base and 5 bases, in that order; junction bases with no gene match: 3. The CDR3 reads CAWSEQGGTEAFF. The CDR3 coding sequence is TGTGCCTGGAGTGAACAGGGGGGAACTGAAGCTTTCTTT.

This sequence joins TRBV5-1 and TRBJ2-2, with unresolved D. The length of the CDR3 is 13 residues. Looked up from germline, CDR1 is SGHRS and CDR2 is YFSETQ. V was cut by 4 bases and J by 3 bases, with 7 bases left in between. The CDR3 loop is CASSPSYTGELFF. In DNA, the CDR3 is TGCGCCAGCAGCCCCTCCTACACCGGGGAGCTGTTTTTT.

Only one count was recorded for this clone. The V call is TRBV6-5, the J call TRBJ2-3; D possibly uses TRBD1 or TRBD2 (5 bases each). Germline-derived CDR1 and CDR2 are MNHEY and SVGAGI. Trimming took off 5 bases at V and 0 bases at J, with 12 bases between the two ends. The CDR3 is made up of 15 amino acids. The CDR3 sequence: CASSKRGASTDTQYF. The CDR3 DNA sequence: TGTGCCAGCAGTAAGAGGGGAGCTAGCACAGATACGCAGTATTTT.

In its sample, this clone was seen a few times. V is TRBV10-1 and J is TRBJ2-2; TRBD2 agrees at 12 bases. The CDR3 sequence is 17 residues long. The ends lost 5 bases at V and 0 bases at J; junction bases unmatched: 4. Per germline, CDR1 WNHNN and CDR2 SYGVQD (reference sequence). Here the CDR3 DNA reads TGCGCCAGCAGTTCTACTAGCGGGGGGACGAACACCGGGGAGCTGTTTTTT. It translates to CASSSTSGGTNTGELFF.

The CDR3, as DNA: TGTGCCTGGAATAGACAGTTTTATGGCTACACCTTC. It yields the protein CAWNRQFYGYTF. The gene calls are TRBV30 and TRBJ1-2; the D gene is possibly TRBD1 (5 bases). The germline V and J ends were trimmed by 4 bases and 5 bases, with 11 bases remaining between them. The CDR3 sequence is 12 residues long. From germline, CDR1 is GTSNPN and CDR2 SVGIG (reference sequence).

V usage is TRBV30 and J usage is TRBJ1-2, with 8 bases lining up with TRBD1. V lost 2 bases and J lost 5; bases outside the gene matches: 4. Germline V CDR1 and CDR2: GTSNPN, SVGIG (reference sequence). CDR3 length equals 13 residues. The chain's CDR3 is CAWSPGGRYGYTF. CDR3 coding DNA: TGTGCCTGGAGTCCAGGGGGCCGTTATGGCTACACCTTC.